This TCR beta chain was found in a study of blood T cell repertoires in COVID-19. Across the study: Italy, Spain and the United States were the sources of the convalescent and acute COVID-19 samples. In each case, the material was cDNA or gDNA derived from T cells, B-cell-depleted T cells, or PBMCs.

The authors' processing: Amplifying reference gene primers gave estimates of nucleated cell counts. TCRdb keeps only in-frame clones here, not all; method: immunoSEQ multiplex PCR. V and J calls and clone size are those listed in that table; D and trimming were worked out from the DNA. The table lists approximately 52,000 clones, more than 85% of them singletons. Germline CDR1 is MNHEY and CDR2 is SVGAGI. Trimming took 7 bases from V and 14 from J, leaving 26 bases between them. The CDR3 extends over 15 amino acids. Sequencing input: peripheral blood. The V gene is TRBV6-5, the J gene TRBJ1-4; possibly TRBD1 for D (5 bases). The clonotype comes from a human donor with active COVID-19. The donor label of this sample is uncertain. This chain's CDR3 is CASTEKVAGIGRLFF. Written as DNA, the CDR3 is TGTGCCAGCACCGAAAAGGTAGCAGGGATCGGTCGCCTGTTTTTT.